The entry below describes one TCR beta chain. Original handling: Reference gene primer amplification gave nucleated cell count estimates. Clones were sequenced by immunoSEQ multiplex PCR, and TCRdb holds only the in-frame ones, with some missing. That table gives V, J and clone size, and the DNA gave D and trimming. The sample has some 40,000 clones, about 85% seen once. This sample is drawn from a study of blood T cell repertoires in COVID-19. Overall study: The samples span acute and convalescent COVID-19 from the United States, Italy and Spain. The analysed material was cDNA or gDNA that came from T cells, B-cell-depleted T cells, or PBMCs.

Unmatched junction bases numbered 1, after V lost 0 bases and J lost 2 bases. CDR1 is MGHRA, CDR2 YSYEKL, per germline. The CDR3 spans 17 residues. The sequence came from a man between 65 and 79 years old with acute or convalescent COVID-19. The rearrangement joins TRBV4-1 to TRBJ2-2, with 12 bases matching TRBD2. The sequenced sample consisted of peripheral blood. The CDR3 loop is CASSQELAGGNTGELFF. The CDR3 nucleotides read TGCGCCAGCAGCCAAGAACTAGCGGGAGGAAACACCGGGGAGCTGTTTTTT.